These T cell receptor beta chains were read from a single sample in a study of molecular identifiers for immune sequencing clone quantification. TCRdb reprocessed the PCR reads with MiXCR, giving one entry per CDR3 protein. The table shows 550,000 to 750,000 distinct CDR3 sequences, with about 20% occurring only once. The source material was naive CD8+ T cells from blood, with Jurkat cell RNA spiked in. Receptors were obtained from a human donor in good health. Some libraries in this study had Jurkat cell RNA spiked in. The CDR3 runs from the conserved cysteine through the conserved F or W. Each record gives: CDR3 DNA, CDR3 protein, clone size, CDR3 length, D gene, V gene, J gene. The D gene is left open where the match is weak. Rows may omit the clone size; those that give it use once, few, many or a size class.

CDR3nt: TGTGCCAGCAGCCCTGGGACTAGCGGGGGGCCCAACTCGGAGACCCAGTACTTC; CDR3aa: CASSPGTSGGPNSETQYF; abundance: few; len: 18; d_gene: TRBD2; v_gene: TRBV7-9; j_gene: TRBJ2-5
CDR3nt: TGCAGTGCTAGCCCCAACCCAGGGACAGCAGAGACCCAGTACTTC; CDR3aa: CSASPNPGTAETQYF; abundance: many; len: 15; d_gene: TRBD1; v_gene: TRBV20-1; j_gene: TRBJ2-5
CDR3nt: TGTGCCAGCAGCTTGGGAACAGGCTGGATCACTGAAGCTTTCTTT; CDR3aa: CASSLGTGWITEAFF; abundance: few; len: 15; d_gene: -; v_gene: TRBV5-6; j_gene: TRBJ1-1
CDR3nt: TGTGCCAGCAGCTTGGAGTTTGATACGCAGTATTTT; CDR3aa: CASSLEFDTQYF; abundance: many; len: 12; d_gene: -; v_gene: TRBV5-4; j_gene: TRBJ2-3
CDR3nt: TGTGCCTGGAGTGTATATAGCGGGTCTCACGAGCAGTACTTC; CDR3aa: CAWSVYSGSHEQYF; abundance: -; len: 14; d_gene: TRBD2; v_gene: TRBV30; j_gene: TRBJ2-7
CDR3nt: TGTGCCAGCAGCTTGGACCTAGCGGGGGGGCCATTCAGAGAGACCCAGTACTTC; CDR3aa: CASSLDLAGGPFRETQYF; abundance: -; len: 18; d_gene: TRBD2; v_gene: TRBV7-2; j_gene: TRBJ2-5
CDR3nt: TGCAGCGTTCTTGGTGATGACCCGGGCTACACCTTC; CDR3aa: CSVLGDDPGYTF; abundance: many; len: 12; d_gene: -; v_gene: TRBV29-1; j_gene: TRBJ1-2
CDR3nt: TGTGCCAGCAGTCCGCGGGGGGGGGGCCCCGAGCAGTACTTC; CDR3aa: CASSPRGGGPEQYF; abundance: once; len: 14; d_gene: TRBD2; v_gene: TRBV27; j_gene: TRBJ2-7
CDR3nt: TGTGCCAGCAGCGCCGGACAGGCCTCCTACGAGCAGTACTTC; CDR3aa: CASSAGQASYEQYF; abundance: -; len: 14; d_gene: TRBD1; v_gene: TRBV9; j_gene: TRBJ2-7
CDR3nt: TGTGCCAGCAGCTTGGAACTAGCACCGCAAGAGACCCAGTACTTC; CDR3aa: CASSLELAPQETQYF; abundance: many; len: 15; d_gene: -; v_gene: TRBV5-4; j_gene: TRBJ2-5
CDR3nt: TGCAGCGCCCATAATGAGGAAACCTATGGCTACACCTTC; CDR3aa: CSAHNEETYGYTF; abundance: many; len: 13; d_gene: -; v_gene: TRBV29-1; j_gene: TRBJ1-2
CDR3nt: TGCAGCGTGCGACAGGGGGCGAGTGAAAAACTGTTTTTT; CDR3aa: CSVRQGASEKLFF; abundance: many; len: 13; d_gene: TRBD1; v_gene: TRBV29-1; j_gene: TRBJ1-4
CDR3nt: TGTGCCAGTAGACCTCCCCTCGAGACAGGGGAAAATGAGCAGTTCTTC; CDR3aa: CASRPPLETGENEQFF; abundance: -; len: 16; d_gene: TRBD1; v_gene: TRBV19; j_gene: TRBJ2-1
CDR3nt: TGTGCCAGCAGCTTATATCAGCTAGGCCCGATCGAGCAGTACTTC; CDR3aa: CASSLYQLGPIEQYF; abundance: -; len: 15; d_gene: -; v_gene: TRBV7-8; j_gene: TRBJ2-7
CDR3nt: TGTGCCAGCAGCGATATCAGGGACACCGGGGAGCTGTTTTTT; CDR3aa: CASSDIRDTGELFF; abundance: -; len: 14; d_gene: -; v_gene: TRBV9; j_gene: TRBJ2-2
CDR3nt: TGTGCCAGCTCAGCCTATGACAGGGGTTCCCCCTACGAGCAGTACTTC; CDR3aa: CASSAYDRGSPYEQYF; abundance: few; len: 16; d_gene: TRBD1; v_gene: TRBV18; j_gene: TRBJ2-7
CDR3nt: TGTGCCAGCAGCCAAGGGGGTCCTCAAGAGACCCAGTACTTC; CDR3aa: CASSQGGPQETQYF; abundance: many; len: 14; d_gene: -; v_gene: TRBV14; j_gene: TRBJ2-5
CDR3nt: TGTGCCAGCGCTCTCTGGGGGCTGGACGAGCAGTACTTC; CDR3aa: CASALWGLDEQYF; abundance: -; len: 13; d_gene: -; v_gene: TRBV12-3/TRBV12-4; j_gene: TRBJ2-7
CDR3nt: TGTGCCAGCAGTTTATTAGGCGGCTCCTACCGCGAGCAGTACTTC; CDR3aa: CASSLLGGSYREQYF; abundance: few; len: 15; d_gene: -; v_gene: TRBV27; j_gene: TRBJ2-7
CDR3nt: TGTGCCTGGAGTCCCGGGACAGGGCAGTACGAGCAGTACTTC; CDR3aa: CAWSPGTGQYEQYF; abundance: many; len: 14; d_gene: TRBD1; v_gene: TRBV30; j_gene: TRBJ2-7
CDR3nt: TGTGCCAGCAGGAAGGGACAGGGGTCCGAGCAGTACTTC; CDR3aa: CASRKGQGSEQYF; abundance: many; len: 13; d_gene: TRBD1; v_gene: TRBV27; j_gene: TRBJ2-7
CDR3nt: TGCGCCAGCAGCCCCGGACACCCTGCCTACGAGCAGTACTTC; CDR3aa: CASSPGHPAYEQYF; abundance: many; len: 14; d_gene: -; v_gene: TRBV4-1; j_gene: TRBJ2-7
CDR3nt: TGTGCCAGCAGTTCGGGGCTCTCTGGAAACACCATATATTTT; CDR3aa: CASSSGLSGNTIYF; abundance: many; len: 14; d_gene: -; v_gene: TRBV6-5; j_gene: TRBJ1-3
CDR3nt: TGTGCCAGCAGCTCTAGGCGAGGGAACAATGAGCAGTTCTTC; CDR3aa: CASSSRRGNNEQFF; abundance: many; len: 14; d_gene: -; v_gene: TRBV7-9; j_gene: TRBJ2-1
CDR3nt: TGTGCCAGCAGCCCTCTGGGACCCGCCGGGGTGGGTGAGCAGTTCTTC; CDR3aa: CASSPLGPAGVGEQFF; abundance: -; len: 16; d_gene: -; v_gene: TRBV9; j_gene: TRBJ2-1
CDR3nt: TGCGCCAGCAGCCAAGATATCGGGACCCAAGATACGCAGTATTTT; CDR3aa: CASSQDIGTQDTQYF; abundance: many; len: 15; d_gene: -; v_gene: TRBV4-3; j_gene: TRBJ2-3
CDR3nt: TGCGCCAGCAGCTACGGACTAGCGGGGGGTATCTCCTACGAGCAGTACTTC; CDR3aa: CASSYGLAGGISYEQYF; abundance: few; len: 17; d_gene: TRBD2; v_gene: TRBV5-1; j_gene: TRBJ2-7
CDR3nt: TGTGCCAGCAGTTTAAGGACAGGGAGGGAAAAACTGTTTTTT; CDR3aa: CASSLRTGREKLFF; abundance: many; len: 14; d_gene: TRBD1; v_gene: TRBV27; j_gene: TRBJ1-4
CDR3nt: TGTGCCAGCAGCTTCGACGTGGGGCGCGTTAGCACAGATACGCAGTATTTT; CDR3aa: CASSFDVGRVSTDTQYF; abundance: many; len: 17; d_gene: -; v_gene: TRBV7-2; j_gene: TRBJ2-3
CDR3nt: TGTGCCAGCAGTTACAGTGCCCGGCCGAACACTGAAGCTTTCTTT; CDR3aa: CASSYSARPNTEAFF; abundance: many; len: 15; d_gene: -; v_gene: TRBV6-2/TRBV6-3; j_gene: TRBJ1-1
CDR3nt: TGTGCCAGCAGCCCCATAGCGGGGGGGCCCGCAGATACGCAGTATTTT; CDR3aa: CASSPIAGGPADTQYF; abundance: -; len: 16; d_gene: TRBD2; v_gene: TRBV3-1; j_gene: TRBJ2-3
CDR3nt: TGTGCCAGCACGGGATCGGAGCAAGAGACCCAGTACTTC; CDR3aa: CASTGSEQETQYF; abundance: many; len: 13; d_gene: -; v_gene: TRBV12-3/TRBV12-4; j_gene: TRBJ2-5
CDR3nt: TGTGCCCGCCAGCGGGTCGAATACCAAGAGACCCAGTACTTC; CDR3aa: CARQRVEYQETQYF; abundance: few; len: 14; d_gene: -; v_gene: TRBV30; j_gene: TRBJ2-5
CDR3nt: TGTGCCAGCAGCAAAGTGATGGCTCTCCGTGGAAACACCATATATTTT; CDR3aa: CASSKVMALRGNTIYF; abundance: once; len: 16; d_gene: -; v_gene: TRBV21-1; j_gene: TRBJ1-3
CDR3nt: TGCAGTGCTCTCTATTGGTCCCAGGGGGAAGGGTACGAGCAGTACTTC; CDR3aa: CSALYWSQGEGYEQYF; abundance: many; len: 16; d_gene: TRBD1; v_gene: TRBV20-1; j_gene: TRBJ2-7
CDR3nt: TGTGCCAGCAGCCTAGGGGCTGAAAAACTGTCTTTT; CDR3aa: CASSLGAEKLSF; abundance: few; len: 12; d_gene: -; v_gene: TRBV7-9; j_gene: TRBJ1-4
CDR3nt: TGTGCCAGCAGTTACAACAGTAATTCACCCCTCCACTTT; CDR3aa: CASSYNSNSPLHF; abundance: many; len: 13; d_gene: -; v_gene: TRBV27; j_gene: TRBJ1-6
CDR3nt: TGTGCCAGCAGTTCCCCGGCGGACAGCCCTTTCGGAGAGCAGTACTTC; CDR3aa: CASSSPADSPFGEQYF; abundance: -; len: 16; d_gene: -; v_gene: TRBV6-6; j_gene: TRBJ2-7
CDR3nt: TGTGCCAGCAGTAAATCGACAGGGGTGAACACTGAAGCTTTCTTT; CDR3aa: CASSKSTGVNTEAFF; abundance: many; len: 15; d_gene: TRBD1; v_gene: TRBV7-9; j_gene: TRBJ1-1
CDR3nt: TGCAGCGTTGCGGTGGGAGTGGGCTACGAGCAGTACTTC; CDR3aa: CSVAVGVGYEQYF; abundance: few; len: 13; d_gene: -; v_gene: TRBV29-1; j_gene: TRBJ2-7
CDR3nt: TGTGCCAGCAGCCCCCGTGCGGGGCCCTCCTACGAGCAGTACTTC; CDR3aa: CASSPRAGPSYEQYF; abundance: -; len: 15; d_gene: -; v_gene: TRBV7-9; j_gene: TRBJ2-7
CDR3nt: TGTGCCAGCAGTTCGACAGGGGTCCCAGATACGCAGTATTTT; CDR3aa: CASSSTGVPDTQYF; abundance: many; len: 14; d_gene: TRBD1; v_gene: TRBV12-3/TRBV12-4; j_gene: TRBJ2-3
CDR3nt: TGCAGCGTTGAGCTTGGCCCCCCCTCAGGTCAGCCCCAGCATTTT; CDR3aa: CSVELGPPSGQPQHF; abundance: many; len: 15; d_gene: -; v_gene: TRBV29-1; j_gene: TRBJ1-5
CDR3nt: TGCGCCAGCAGCTTAACAGGGTTTTACGAGCAGTACTTC; CDR3aa: CASSLTGFYEQYF; abundance: many; len: 13; d_gene: -; v_gene: TRBV5-1; j_gene: TRBJ2-7
CDR3nt: TGTGCCACCTGGACAGATACGCAGTATTTT; CDR3aa: CATWTDTQYF; abundance: -; len: 10; d_gene: -; v_gene: TRBV2; j_gene: TRBJ2-3
CDR3nt: TGCGCCAGCAGTTCCGACAGAAGCACAGATACGCAGTATTTT; CDR3aa: CASSSDRSTDTQYF; abundance: many; len: 14; d_gene: -; v_gene: TRBV10-2; j_gene: TRBJ2-3
CDR3nt: TGTGCCAGCAGCGAGGACTACACTTCTGGAAACACCATATATTTT; CDR3aa: CASSEDYTSGNTIYF; abundance: -; len: 15; d_gene: -; v_gene: TRBV9; j_gene: TRBJ1-3
CDR3nt: TGTGCCAGCAGTTTCCTTGACAGGGGCCCAACCTACGAGCAGTACTTC; CDR3aa: CASSFLDRGPTYEQYF; abundance: many; len: 16; d_gene: TRBD1; v_gene: TRBV27; j_gene: TRBJ2-7
CDR3nt: TGTGCCAGCAGCCCTTACCCGCCGACAGGCTCTGTCGAGCAGTACTTC; CDR3aa: CASSPYPPTGSVEQYF; abundance: many; len: 16; d_gene: -; v_gene: TRBV6-5; j_gene: TRBJ2-7